A single sample is the source of the 22 T cell receptor beta chains below, sequenced in a study of blood T cells in healthy people across ages. Next came a second PCR, run for about 7 to 12 cycles, which used a sample-barcoded 5' primer along with a J-beta primer mix. One entry per CDR3 protein results from TCRdb running MiXCR on the 5' RACE reads. This sample has about 1,800,000 distinct CDR3 sequences; 28% occur once, and the top ten carry 6.5% to 8.5%. Sample: blood. The receptors shown here come from a woman aged 25-40 years in good health.

The CDR3, as DNA: TGTGCCAGCAGCGCGAGACTAGCAGCCACAGATACGCAGTATTTT. Translating it yields CASSARLAATDTQYF. This sequence joins TRBV9 and TRBJ2-3, with 7 bases matching TRBD2. Germline CDR1 SGDLS, CDR2 YYNGEE. J was trimmed by 2 bases and V by 3 bases; bases with no gene match: 6. The CDR3 runs 15 residues.

This clonotype was detected many times. V and J are TRBV11-1 and TRBJ2-7, with 13 bases lining up with TRBD2. This CDR3 comprises 22 residues. J gave up 3 bases and V 4 bases, and 24 bases lay outside the gene matches. Germline V gene lookup returns CDR1 SGHAT and CDR2 FQDESV (reference sequence). The CDR3 sequence: CASSSWTSGRTSRVYPSYEQYF. DNA of the CDR3: TGTGCCAGCAGCTCTTGGACTAGCGGGAGAACCTCGCGGGTTTATCCGAGCTACGAGCAGTACTTC.

The CDR3 nucleotides read TGTGCTAGTGGTTTGGCACCCTTCCTAGCAGAAGAGACCCAGTACTTC. Protein: CASGLAPFLAEETQYF. The genes are TRBV12-5 and TRBJ2-5, with D possibly being TRBD2 (5 bases). The germline CDR1 and CDR2 sequences are LGHNT and FRNRAP. Trimming took 1 base from V and 3 from J, leaving 15 bases between them. CDR3 length: 16 amino acids.

This clonotype was recorded a few times. CDR3 DNA: TGTGCCAGCAGTTACTCGTGGGGGGCCGAAGATACGCAGTATTTT. Translated, it gives CASSYSWGAEDTQYF. The chain is built from TRBV6-5 and TRBJ2-3; D tentatively reads TRBD1 or TRBD2 (6 bases each). The V gene's germline CDR1 is MNHEY and CDR2 SVGAGI. This CDR3 comprises 15 residues. The V gene lost 0 bases and the J gene lost 5 bases, with 12 bases spanning the gap.

The chain links TRBV20-1 to TRBJ2-4; 7 nucleotides match TRBD1. Per the germline V gene, CDR1 is DFQATT and CDR2 is SNEGSKA (reference sequence). This CDR3 comprises 14 residues. V trimming: 7 bases; J trimming: 1 base; junction bases outside the gene matches: 7. In DNA form, the CDR3 reads TGCAGTGTTACAGACAGGGCGGCCAAAAACATTCAGTACTTC. Amino acid sequence: CSVTDRAAKNIQYF.

The genes are TRBV6-2 or TRBV6-3 and TRBJ2-5; maybe TRBD2 (5 bases). Trimming left V 0 bases short and J 1 base short, with 9 bases between. The CDR3 has 15 amino acids. Looked up from germline, CDR1 is MNHEY and CDR2 is SVGEGT. The CDR3 DNA is TGTGCCAGCAGTTACTCACAGCGGAGCCAAGAGACCCAGTACTTC. Translation gives CASSYSQRSQETQYF.

This clonotype was detected a few times. The V call is TRBV5-1, the J call TRBJ2-1, with 13 bases identical to TRBD2. The CDR3 runs 15 residues. V dropped 6 bases and J dropped 7; count of bases not matched to a gene: 7. The germline V gene encodes CDR1 SGHRS and CDR2 YFSETQ. The CDR3 loop reads CASNPTSGGENEQFF. The CDR3 DNA reads as TGCGCCAGCAACCCTACTAGCGGGGGGGAAAATGAGCAGTTCTTC.

The chain recombines TRBV27 with TRBJ1-1; TRBD1 is a possible D gene (5 bases). Trimming removed 5 bases from V and 10 bases from J, with 26 bases in between. The germline gives CDR1 MNHEY, CDR2 SMNVEV (reference sequence). The length of the CDR3 is 16 residues. CDR3 nucleotides: TGTGCCAGCAGTCCTCAAGGTGGTACGGGACGGAACATAGCTTTCTTT. It yields the protein CASSPQGGTGRNIAFF.

Of note for this clonotype: The conserved phenylalanine or tryptophan is not found at the CDR3 terminus, so this likely reflects a read error. The chain joins TRBV5-1 to TRBJ2-7, with 7 bases aligning to TRBD1. Germline V gene data show CDR1 as SGHRS and CDR2 as YFSETQ. The CDR3 extends over 12 amino acids. The ends lost 5 bases at V and 5 bases at J; junction bases unmatched: 4. CDR3 sequence (DNA): TGCGCCAGCAGATTTGGGACAGACGAGCAGTACTCC. It translates to CASRFGTDEQYS.

The V call is TRBV7-9, the J call TRBJ2-7, with 9 bases identical to TRBD1. The CDR3 length is 15 residues. CDR1 SEHNR and CDR2 FQNEAQ come from the germline V gene (reference sequence). V gave up 5 bases and J gave up 7 bases; unmatched junction bases: 12. The chain's CDR3 is CASSPTGGAVREQYF. The CDR3 DNA sequence: TGTGCCAGCAGCCCCACAGGGGGCGCAGTTAGGGAGCAGTACTTC.

This clonotype has only a few counts. The V call is TRBV5-1, the J call TRBJ2-3; TRBD2 aligns across 9 bases. CDR1 is SGHRS, CDR2 YFSETQ, per germline. V shed 4 bases and J 1 base; nucleotides not matched to a gene: 13. CDR3 length: 18 amino acids. The CDR3 here is CASSKGLAGAAGTDTQYF. DNA for the CDR3: TGCGCCAGCAGCAAAGGCTTAGCGGGAGCCGCCGGCACAGATACGCAGTATTTT.

This clonotype turned up a few times. The chain couples TRBV2 to TRBJ2-5; a weak D match, TRBD2 (5 bases). The CDR3 spans 15 residues. Deletions cut 4 bases from V and 0 bases from J, with 12 bases between. The germline gives CDR1 SNHLY, CDR2 FYNNEI. CDR3 in DNA: TGTGCCAGCAGTGGCCCCCGGGGAAACCAAGAGACCCAGTACTTC. This gives the protein CASSGPRGNQETQYF.

In this sample, this clonotype turned up many times. This chain connects TRBV29-1 to TRBJ1-4, with 7 bases lining up with TRBD1. This CDR3 is 14 amino acids long. V shed 6 bases, J shed 4 bases, and the junction held 8 bases outside the gene matches. In germline, CDR1 is SQVTM, CDR2 ANQGSEA. DNA of the CDR3: TGCAGCGTCGGATCCGGGACAGTTAATGAAAAACTGTTTTTT. Translating it yields CSVGSGTVNEKLFF.

The chain carries TRBV20-1 and TRBJ1-2; 8 bases align to TRBD1. The CDR3 is 15 residues long. Per germline, CDR1 DFQATT and CDR2 SNEGSKA (reference sequence). J was trimmed by 4 bases and V by 6 bases; bases with no gene match: 13. CDR3 in amino acids: CSAKGVDRELYGYTF. For the CDR3, the DNA is TGCAGTGCAAAAGGGGTGGACAGGGAACTCTATGGCTACACCTTC.

This clonotype occurred many times. V gene TRBV7-9 combines with J gene TRBJ2-5; perhaps TRBD1 as D (5 bases). Deletions cut 3 bases from V and 5 bases from J, with 10 bases between. The germline gives CDR1 SEHNR, CDR2 FQNEAQ (reference sequence). The CDR3 contains 13 residues. DNA of the CDR3: TGTGCCAGCAGCTTCGCAGGGCCGGAGACCCAGTACTTC. This sequence encodes CASSFAGPETQYF.

This clonotype has more than one count but fewer than ten. The chain couples TRBV29-1 to TRBJ2-7; no clear D. Between the trimmed V and J ends, which lost 7 bases and 5 bases, there was a span of 15 bases. CDR3 length equals 12 residues. In germline, CDR1 is SQVTM, CDR2 ANQGSEA. The CDR3 DNA follows: TGCAGCGGGGCGATCACGGGCCACGAGCAGTACTTC. This sequence encodes CSGAITGHEQYF.

The sample holds a few counts of this clonotype. The chain uses TRBV12-3 or TRBV12-4 and TRBJ1-4; D is uncertain. Trimming cost V 5 bases and J 8 bases, with 12 bases left between them. CDR3 length: 13 amino acids. The CDR3 nucleotides are TGTGCCAGCAGTCCCAGCGGCAAGGAAAAACTGTTTTTT. This gives the protein CASSPSGKEKLFF.

Details on this clonotype: An end of the junction differs from the germline gene, which may be a read error. The genes are TRBV3-1 and TRBJ1-2; TRBD1 aligns across 7 bases. The CDR3 covers 14 residues. The germline V gene encodes CDR1 LGHDT and CDR2 YNNKEL (reference sequence). For the CDR3, the DNA is TGTGCCAGCAGCCGGGACACAGGGGACTATGACTACACCTTC. Its translation: CASSRDTGDYDYTF.

V and J are TRBV3-1 and TRBJ2-2; 8 nucleotides agree with TRBD2. In germline, CDR1 is LGHDT, CDR2 YNNKEL (reference sequence). V gave up 5 bases and J gave up 5 bases; unmatched junction bases: 4. This CDR3 spans 14 amino acids. The chain's CDR3 is CASSVSGVTGELFF. DNA for the CDR3: TGTGCCAGCAGCGTTAGCGGGGTAACCGGGGAGCTGTTTTTT.

V gene TRBV5-6 combines with J gene TRBJ2-5, with D possibly matching TRBD1 (6 bases). CDR1 and CDR2 (germline): SGHDT, YYEEEE. The V end was cut by 7 bases, the J end by 1 base, with 14 bases between. The CDR3 totals 14 residues. In DNA form, the CDR3 reads TGTGCCAGCCGAGGGGGAGTGTTCCAAGAGACCCAGTACTTC. Protein product: CASRGGVFQETQYF.

This chain links TRBV19 with TRBJ1-2; TRBD1 aligns across 8 bases. The CDR3 is 13 amino acids. Germline V lookup: CDR1 LNHDA, CDR2 SQIVND (reference sequence). CDR3 residues: CVTSGQEGNGYTF. The CDR3 DNA follows: TGTGTCACTTCGGGACAGGAGGGAAATGGCTACACCTTC.

J is TRBJ1-2 and V is TRBV5-1; D is uncertain. Trimming stripped 0 bases from V and 6 bases from J, with 9 bases between. The germline gives CDR1 SGHRS, CDR2 YFSETQ. The length of the CDR3 is 13 residues. The CDR3 DNA is TGCGCCAGCAGCTTGGAATTTTGGGATGGCTACACCTTC. Its translation is CASSLEFWDGYTF.